These 26 T cell receptor beta chains share one sample of origin, sequenced in a study of T cells after yellow fever vaccination. In TCRdb, the 5' RACE reads were re-called with MiXCR into one record per CDR3 protein. The sample lists roughly 330,000 distinct CDR3 sequences, roughly 4.3% occurring once. The source material was PBMCs, sampled 5 days after the yellow fever booster vaccination. The source of these receptors is a man between 18 and 29 years old who received the YFV17D yellow fever vaccine.

CDR3 loop: CASANGAQETQYF. CDR3 coding DNA: TGTGCCAGCGCGAACGGGGCCCAAGAGACCCAGTACTTC. The rearrangement uses TRBV28 and TRBJ2-5; D tentatively reads TRBD1 or TRBD2 (5 bases each). The CDR3 contains 13 residues. Germline V gene data show CDR1 as MDHEN and CDR2 as SYDVKM. Trimming took off 8 bases at V and 1 base at J, with 11 bases between the two ends.

This clonotype occurred many times. The gene calls are TRBV18 and TRBJ2-3; 8 positions agree with TRBD1. V lost 3 bases and J lost 4; bases outside the gene matches: 9. Germline values: CDR1 KGHSH, CDR2 LQKENI. The CDR3 runs 16 residues. CDR3 region: CASSPPGGPEADTQYF. CDR3 sequence (DNA): TGTGCCAGCTCACCGCCAGGGGGCCCAGAGGCAGATACGCAGTATTTT.

The count of this clonotype is one. Given the absence of the conserved phenylalanine or tryptophan at the CDR3 end, a read error is likely. This chain joins TRBV10-2 and TRBJ2-3; TRBD2 aligns across 7 bases. Losses at the gene ends were 6 bases for V and 0 bases for J; bases not matched to a gene: 3. The CDR3 runs to 14 residues. The germline V gene has CDR1 WSHSY and CDR2 SAAADI. The chain's CDR3 is CASRGGRSTDTQYS. The CDR3 DNA sequence: TGCGCCAGCAGGGGAGGGAGGAGCACAGATACGCAGTATTCT.

This clonotype was seen a few times. The V and J genes are TRBV5-1 and TRBJ2-3, with D unresolved. The germline CDR1 and CDR2 sequences are SGHRS and YFSETQ. Trimming shortened V by 2 bases and J by 4 bases, and 8 bases separated the two germline ends. There are 13 residues in the CDR3. CDR3 residues: CASSFEVSDTQYF. DNA for the CDR3: TGCGCCAGCAGCTTCGAGGTATCAGATACGCAGTATTTT.

The chain has TRBV19 and TRBJ2-5; 9 bases agree with TRBD2. CDR3 length: 16 residues. In germline, CDR1 is LNHDA, CDR2 SQIVND (reference sequence). After removal of 3 bases from V and 1 base from J, the junction contained 6 bases not matched to a gene. The CDR3, as DNA: TGTGCCAGTAGTATCGGGGCTAGCGGGGCCCAAGAGACCCAGTACTTC. Translating it yields CASSIGASGAQETQYF.

This clonotype showed up just a few times. V gene TRBV28 combines with J gene TRBJ2-6; no reliable D call. The germline V and J ends were trimmed by 6 bases and 1 base, with 10 bases remaining between them. Germline lookup yields CDR1 MDHEN and CDR2 SYDVKM. This CDR3 spans 15 amino acids. CDR3 region: CASSATNSGANVLTF. For the CDR3, the DNA is TGTGCCAGCAGCGCAACGAATTCTGGGGCCAACGTCCTGACTTTC.

This clonotype was recorded many times. The rearrangement joins TRBV7-9 to TRBJ2-1, with a tentative D call TRBD1 (6 bases). V was trimmed by 5 bases and J by 5 bases, leaving 10 bases between them. This CDR3 spans 13 amino acids. Per germline, CDR1 SEHNR and CDR2 FQNEAQ (reference sequence). Here the CDR3 DNA reads TGTGCCAGCAGCGGACACAGGGACAATGAGCAGTTCTTC. This translates into CASSGHRDNEQFF.

In its sample, this clonotype was seen a few times. The chain couples TRBV7-2 to TRBJ2-7; TRBD1 matches at 7 bases. The CDR3 is 14 amino acids. The ends lost 3 bases at V and 5 bases at J; junction bases unmatched: 7. Germline loops: CDR1 SGHTA, CDR2 FQGNSA. CDR3 loop: CASSFTGDGHEQYF. The CDR3 DNA reads as TGTGCCAGCAGCTTTACAGGGGATGGCCACGAGCAGTACTTC. The full variable domain, rest sourced from reference TRBV7-2 and TRBJ2-7, is GAGVSQSPSNKVTEKGKDVELRCDPISGHTALYWYRQSLGQGLEFLIYFQGNSAPDKSGLPSDRFSAERTGGSVSTLTIQRTQQEDSAVYLCASSFTGDGHEQYFGPGTRLTVT.

The chain is built from TRBV10-3 and TRBJ2-1, with D perhaps TRBD2 (5 bases). Per the germline V gene, CDR1 is ENHRY and CDR2 is SYGVKD. The V end was cut by 0 bases, the J end by 0 bases, with 9 bases between. The CDR3 consists of 16 residues. CDR3 residues: CAISESASSSYNEQFF. Here the CDR3 DNA reads TGTGCCATCAGTGAGTCCGCTAGCTCCTCCTACAATGAGCAGTTCTTC.

The rearrangement links TRBV28 to TRBJ2-1, with 10 bases matching TRBD2. This CDR3 region has 18 residues. Per the germline V gene, CDR1 is MDHEN and CDR2 is SYDVKM. Unmatched junction bases numbered 12, after V lost 5 bases and J lost 2 bases. In DNA, the CDR3 is TGTGCCAGCAGTAGCCAAGGGGCGAGCGGGGGGGCCTACAATGAGCAGTTCTTC. Protein: CASSSQGASGGAYNEQFF.

This chain joins TRBV7-8 and TRBJ1-2, with D possibly being TRBD1 (5 bases). Looked up from germline, CDR1 is SGHVS and CDR2 is FQNEAQ. Trimming removed 4 bases from V and 8 bases from J, with 20 bases in between. There are 15 residues in the CDR3. CDR3 nucleotides: TGTGCCAGCAGCTGGGGCGGGGGGAGGTCCCGCGGCTACACCTTC. Encoded protein: CASSWGGGRSRGYTF.

The chain employs TRBV4-3 and TRBJ1-1, with D perhaps matching TRBD1 (6 bases). CDR1 is LGHNA, CDR2 YSLEER, per germline. The length of the CDR3 is 15 residues. The V end was cut by 0 bases, the J end by 0 bases, with 8 bases between. The CDR3 bases are TGCGCCAGCAGCCAAGAAACAGGGATGAACACTGAAGCTTTCTTT. Protein sequence: CASSQETGMNTEAFF.

The chain links TRBV20-1 to TRBJ2-5; the D is unclear. The CDR3 is 12 amino acids. CDR1 and CDR2 from the germline V gene are DFQATT and SNEGSKA (reference sequence). V was trimmed by 6 bases and J by 2 bases, leaving 10 bases between them. CDR3 DNA sequence: TGCAGTGCAGACGGGCTACAAGAGACCCAGTACTTC. Translating gives CSADGLQETQYF.

This clonotype was counted at least ten times. The chain couples TRBV6-5 to TRBJ1-2; no clear D. This CDR3 comprises 11 residues. Germline V gives CDR1 MNHEY, CDR2 SVGAGI. V dropped 6 bases and J dropped 5 bases, with 7 bases sitting between them. DNA of the CDR3: TGTGCCAGCAGGGCCAGTTATGGCTACACCTTC. As protein: CASRASYGYTF.

This clonotype was found a few times. The chain carries TRBV5-4 and TRBJ2-3; 10 nucleotides align to TRBD1. CDR3 size: 16 residues. Germline lookup yields CDR1 SGHNT and CDR2 YYREEE (reference sequence). V was pared by 4 bases and J by 4 bases, with 9 bases of the junction left unmatched. The CDR3 here is CASSPKRQGAADTQYF. The CDR3 DNA reads as TGTGCCAGCAGCCCGAAGAGACAGGGGGCCGCAGATACGCAGTATTTT. Full variable domain (rest looked up from reference TRBV5-4 and TRBJ2-3): ETGVTQSPTHLIKTRGQQVTLRCSSQSGHNTVSWYQQALGQGPQFIFQYYREEENGRGNFPPRFSGLQFPNYSSELNVNALELDDSALYLCASSPKRQGAADTQYFGPGTRLTVL.

The sample holds a few counts of this clonotype. The V gene is TRBV6-6, the J gene TRBJ2-5, with D hard to call. This CDR3 comprises 16 residues. Looked up from germline, CDR1 is MNHNY and CDR2 is SVGAGI (reference sequence). V lost 5 bases to trimming and J lost 1 base, with 17 bases between them. The CDR3 DNA reads TGTGCCAGCAGTCCCTGGGGATTCGCAAGCCAAGAGACCCAGTACTTC. This gives the protein CASSPWGFASQETQYF.

The chain employs TRBV5-1 and TRBJ2-3; 7 bases line up with TRBD1. J was trimmed by 4 bases and V by 4 bases; bases with no gene match: 9. CDR3 length: 15 amino acids. Germline assignment: CDR1 SGHRS and CDR2 YFSETQ. The CDR3 reads CASSLQGRSADTQYF. CDR3 coding DNA: TGCGCCAGCAGCCTACAGGGGCGATCGGCAGATACGCAGTATTTT.

This clonotype occurred many times. CDR3 region: CSARVGASNTEAFF. The CDR3 coding sequence is TGCAGTGCTAGAGTTGGGGCGTCGAACACTGAAGCTTTCTTT. V gene TRBV20-1 combines with J gene TRBJ1-1; a possible D gene is TRBD1 (5 bases). Germline-derived CDR1 and CDR2 are DFQATT and SNEGSKA (reference sequence). The ends were cut back, 1 base at V and 1 base at J, with 10 bases in the middle. This CDR3 contains 14 residues.

V and J are TRBV6-5 and TRBJ2-3; 10 bases line up with TRBD2. The CDR3 runs to 15 residues. From germline, CDR1 is MNHEY and CDR2 SVGAGI. J lost 0 bases, V lost 7 bases, and 4 bases had no gene match. The CDR3 reads CASTKLAGSTDTQYF. CDR3 nucleotide sequence: TGTGCCAGCACCAAACTAGCGGGAAGCACAGATACGCAGTATTTT.

The CDR3 spells CSAQGQGSGNTIYF. In DNA form, the CDR3 reads TGCAGTGCTCAAGGACAGGGCTCTGGAAACACCATATATTTT. J is TRBJ1-3 and V is TRBV20-1; TRBD1 matches at 8 bases. The CDR3 is 14 amino acids. Germline assignment: CDR1 DFQATT and CDR2 SNEGSKA (reference sequence). Trimming at V came to 5 bases and at J to 0 bases, leaving 3 bases not matched to a gene.

This clonotype has a count of ten or more. The chain couples TRBV5-1 to TRBJ1-4; D ambiguous. This CDR3 is 14 amino acids long. CDR1 and CDR2 from the germline V gene are SGHRS and YFSETQ. V gave up 1 base and J gave up 6 bases, with 10 bases separating them. For the CDR3, the DNA is TGCGCCAGCAGCTTGAAGCGGGGAGATGAAAAACTGTTTTTT. This translates into CASSLKRGDEKLFF.

The chain combines TRBV6-5 with TRBJ1-6, with D possibly TRBD1 on 6 matching bases. V was pared by 0 bases and J by 11 bases, with 11 bases between. Germline V gene data show CDR1 as MNHEY and CDR2 as SVGAGI. The CDR3 extends over 14 amino acids. CDR3 protein: CASSYSRGAPPLHF. DNA for the CDR3: TGTGCCAGCAGTTACTCAAGGGGGGCCCCACCCCTCCACTTT.

This clonotype has at least ten counts. The chain uses TRBV4-2 and TRBJ2-2; D is ambiguous. Trimming stripped 2 bases from V and 7 bases from J, with 8 bases between. This CDR3 is 13 amino acids long. Germline V gene data show CDR1 as LGHNA and CDR2 as YNFKEQ. The CDR3 DNA follows: TGTGCCAGCAGCCAAACACGAGTCGGGGAGCTGTTTTTT. Translation gives CASSQTRVGELFF.

This clonotype was detected only a few times. The chain combines TRBV5-1 with TRBJ2-1; D is undetermined. This CDR3 region has 15 residues. Trimming shortened V by 2 bases and J by 0 bases, and 9 bases separated the two germline ends. Germline V gene sequence: CDR1 SGHRS, CDR2 YFSETQ. Here the CDR3 reads CASSFRSSSYNEQFF. The CDR3 DNA sequence: TGCGCCAGCAGCTTTCGTAGTAGCTCCTACAATGAGCAGTTCTTC.

This clonotype was found many times. The rearrangement joins TRBV12-3 or TRBV12-4 to TRBJ2-3; D is uncertain. V dropped 7 bases and J dropped 4 bases, with 15 bases sitting between them. CDR3 length: 14 amino acids. CDR3: CASIKPPFSDTQYF. The CDR3 nucleotides read TGTGCCAGCATCAAACCCCCCTTTTCAGATACGCAGTATTTT.

This clonotype was detected a few times. V usage is TRBV7-2 and J usage is TRBJ1-1; D is ambiguous. Trimming took off 3 bases at V and 1 base at J, with 6 bases between the two ends. This CDR3 is built from 13 residues. The V gene's germline CDR1 is SGHTA and CDR2 FQGNSA. The CDR3 reads CASSLAWNTEAFF. The DNA for the CDR3 is TGTGCCAGCAGCTTGGCATGGAACACTGAAGCTTTCTTT.